This note documents a single T cell receptor beta chain sequence. Its antigen target is currently unknown. Qualities for individual bases were not recorded, and no much larger clone is one base off. This sample was included in a study of beta chain features in type 1 diabetes (dated by TCRdb to 2016 to 2018). Looking at the study overall: Patients and healthy donors did not differ in mean age, gender distribution, total cell number or subset yield. A total of 85 million to 140 million sorted cells were examined across all samples, and the number of cells per subset was strongly correlated with RNA yield. The study compared TCRB repertoires of sorted circulating CD4+ T cell subsets between recently diagnosed type 1 diabetes patients and matched healthy donors. Whereas all 30 or so donors provided naive and central memory subsets, regulatory and stem cell-like memory subsets were isolated from just 8 patients and roughly eight healthy donors.

V is cut back by 5 bases and J by 10 bases, with 5 bases in the junction unmatched. According to the germline V gene, CDR1 reads SGHNT and CDR2 reads YENEEA. The CDR3 has 12 amino acids, counting the end cysteine and phenylalanine. This entry keeps only the CDR3 DNA: 36 bases, framed from base 1. A single peripheral blood draw of about 116 mL on average was collected from each donor into heparinised tubes. A BD FACSAria II was used to sort naive, central memory, regulatory and stem cell-like memory CD4+ T cells with a panel that included CD45RO, CCR7, CD25, CD127, CD95 and CD27. Every sorted population had a purity above 95%. PBMCs were separated immediately by Lymphoprep density gradient centrifugation and were stained directly, without being cultured. To minimize batch effects, samples were stained and sorted in pairs, one healthy donor with one patient per experiment. General study outcomes and caveats: Sequencing cDNA rather than genomic DNA could over-represent highly expressing activated cells, although activation and CD3 levels did not differ between groups. Type 1 diabetes patients showed a moderate but significant shortening of TCRB CDR3 length in all four CD4+ subsets. The naive, central memory and regulatory TCRB repertoires appeared to resemble one another more closely among patients than among healthy donors. Only small numbers of individuals were included in the HLA sub-analyses, which left unresolved whether HLA type had any influence on TCRB rearrangement. PCR might favor shorter templates, but patient and control samples were amplified and corrected together, so any skew would affect both groups equally. Fewer insertions and more nucleotide deletions at VDJ recombination sites were observed in patients with type 1 diabetes, implying thymic rearrangement abnormalities.

The entire isolated RNA was reverse transcribed using the High Capacity cDNA Reverse Transcription Kit, and thus expressed TCRB transcripts were sequenced. Deep immunoSEQ sequencing was applied to naive, central memory and regulatory T cell samples, giving an average of approximately 4 million total reads per sample. Sorted cells were lysed in RLT buffer, and RNA was extracted using DNase-treated RNeasy Micro or Mini kits according to cell number. To prevent cross-contamination, every cell subset was processed on its own, while patient and healthy donor samples were processed together. TCRB sequences were amplified from cDNA with the immunoSEQ multiplex PCR, producing 87-bp fragments spanning the CDR3 region. The amplicons were sequenced using the Illumina HiSeq platform. The source study handled its data this way. Synthetic template baselines were used to correct PCR bias computationally, reads within Hamming distance 2 were collapsed, and singletons that could not be merged were discarded. Reads were aligned against IMGT to assign V, D and J genes, CDR3 length and insertions or deletions at six rearrangement sites. Within each subset, clonotype counts were normalized to sorted cell number, and only after that were true diversity and Gini coefficients computed with the tcR R package. The overlap coefficient, calculated on TCRB nucleotide sequences, was used to measure repertoire sharing. As a proxy for the pre-selection repertoire, out-of-frame TCRB sequences from naive cells were analyzed. Imported from immuneACCESS, the table was reduced by TCRdb to in-frame sequences with V and J called. These copies leave out some clones; in studies compared against another copy, an unresolved V gene accounts for under half, and the cause of the remainder is not known. V and J calls plus clone size are reproduced from that table; the DNA served to infer D and trimming. For this sample the table gives about 340,000 clones, of which 13% were detected only once. Roughly 0.015% of the sample goes to the ten largest clones.

This receptor was taken from a woman younger than 30 with type 1 diabetes. This sequence uses TRBV11-3 and TRBJ2-1; TRBD2 agrees with 7 junctional bases. The sample consisted of naive CD4+ T cells from blood. In the paper's terms, the cell subset or site label means: true naive CD4+ T cells. The CDR3 region reads CASSREDWEQFF. The bases are TGTGCCAGCAGCCGGGAGGATTGGGAGCAGTTCTTC. This CDR3, with the reference TRBV11-3 and TRBJ2-1 proteins standing in past its ends, gives the full variable domain EAGVVQSPRYKIIEKKQPVAFWCNPISGHNTLYWYLQNLGQGPELLIRYENEEAVDDSQLPKDRFSAERLKGVDSTLKIQPAELGDSAVYLCASSREDWEQFFGPGTRLTVL.